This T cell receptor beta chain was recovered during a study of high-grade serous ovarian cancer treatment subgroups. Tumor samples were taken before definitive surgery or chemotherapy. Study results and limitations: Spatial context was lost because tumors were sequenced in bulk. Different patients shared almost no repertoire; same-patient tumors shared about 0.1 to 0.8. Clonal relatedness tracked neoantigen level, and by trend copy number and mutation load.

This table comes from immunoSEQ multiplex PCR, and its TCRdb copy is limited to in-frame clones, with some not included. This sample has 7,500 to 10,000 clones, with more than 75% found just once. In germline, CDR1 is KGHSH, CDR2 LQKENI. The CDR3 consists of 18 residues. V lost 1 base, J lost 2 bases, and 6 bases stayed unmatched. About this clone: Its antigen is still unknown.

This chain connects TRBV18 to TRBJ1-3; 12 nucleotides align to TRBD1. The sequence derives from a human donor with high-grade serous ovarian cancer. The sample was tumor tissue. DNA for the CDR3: TGTGCCAGCTCACCACGGCAGGGACAGGGGGCAACTGGAAACACCATATATTTT. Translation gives CASSPRQGQGATGNTIYF.